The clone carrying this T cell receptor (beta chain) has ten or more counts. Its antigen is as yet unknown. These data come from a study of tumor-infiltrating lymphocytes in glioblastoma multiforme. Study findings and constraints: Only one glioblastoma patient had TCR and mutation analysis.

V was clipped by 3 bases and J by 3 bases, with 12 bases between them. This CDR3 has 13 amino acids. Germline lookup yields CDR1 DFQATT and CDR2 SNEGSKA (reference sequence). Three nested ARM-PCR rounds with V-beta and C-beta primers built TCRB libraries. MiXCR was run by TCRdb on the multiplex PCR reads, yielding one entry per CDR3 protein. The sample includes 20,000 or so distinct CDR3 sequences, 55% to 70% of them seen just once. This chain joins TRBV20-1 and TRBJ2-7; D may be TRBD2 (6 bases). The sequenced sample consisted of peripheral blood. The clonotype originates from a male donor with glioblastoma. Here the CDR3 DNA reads TGCAGTGCTAGTTTGGCTAGCGTCTACGAGCAGTACTTC. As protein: CSASLASVYEQYF.